Below, 27 T cell receptor beta chains from the same sample are listed, as sequenced in a study of lymphopenia after photon versus proton radiotherapy. Sequencing used immunoSEQ multiplex PCR; TCRdb keeps in-frame clones, though not all of them. Among roughly 22,000 clones listed, about 82% were seen once. Sequences were derived from peripheral blood, sampled from a patient treated with proton-based radiotherapy. Receptors were obtained from a woman in her seventies with pancreatic cancer.

The chain carries TRBV5-3 and TRBJ2-7; a weak D match, TRBD1 (5 bases). TRBV5-3 is reported as an ORF; its role is uncertain. The ends were cut back, 1 base at V and 5 bases at J, with 13 bases in the middle. The CDR3 spans 14 residues. CDR3 nucleotides: TGTGCCAGAAGCTTGTGCAGGGATCATGACGAGCAGTACTTC. Its protein product is CARSLCRDHDEQYF.

The chain is built from TRBV28 and TRBJ2-5; D uncertain. V was cut by 2 bases and J by 5 bases, with 6 bases left in between. CDR3 length: 12 amino acids. Germline CDR1 MDHEN, CDR2 SYDVKM. CDR3 region: CASSLLRETQYF. The CDR3 bases are TGTGCCAGCAGTTTACTCCGGGAGACCCAGTACTTC.

J is TRBJ2-3 and V is TRBV7-2, with D possibly TRBD2 on 5 matching bases. The CDR3 covers 13 residues. Germline V gene data show CDR1 as SGHTA and CDR2 as FQGNSA. Trimming took 6 bases from V and 2 from J, leaving 9 bases between them. This chain's CDR3 is CASSERFTDTQYF. The CDR3 DNA reads TGTGCCAGCAGTGAGCGGTTCACAGATACGCAGTATTTT.

The rearrangement uses TRBV4-1 and TRBJ2-1; 12 bases match TRBD2. With 6 bases clipped from V and 0 bases from J, the junction kept 12 bases outside the gene matches. The germline gives CDR1 MGHRA, CDR2 YSYEKL. The CDR3 spans 19 residues. DNA for the CDR3: TGCGCCAGCAGTTCTCCGGGACTAGCGGGTCCGAGCTCCTACAATGAGCAGTTCTTC. This translates into CASSSPGLAGPSSYNEQFF.

The gene calls are TRBV7-2 and TRBJ1-2; no reliable D call. This CDR3 comprises 13 residues. The germline CDR1 and CDR2 sequences are SGHTA and FQGNSA. With 4 bases removed from V and 1 base from J, the gap between germline ends came to 7 bases. In DNA, the CDR3 is TGTGCCAGCAGCTCTCGGGATAACTATGGCTACACCTTC. This encodes CASSSRDNYGYTF.

The chain links TRBV7-3 to TRBJ2-1; D not resolved. The CDR3 contains 15 residues. Germline CDR1 and CDR2: SGHTA and FQGTGA. V lost 5 bases and J 6 bases, leaving 17 bases between the germline ends. The CDR3 is CASSLLPASANEQFF. Written as DNA, the CDR3 is TGTGCCAGCAGCCTCTTACCAGCGTCCGCCAATGAGCAGTTCTTC.

This clone was counted once. This chain uses TRBV10-3 with TRBJ2-7, with D possibly TRBD1 on 6 matching bases. Germline-derived CDR1 and CDR2 are ENHRY and SYGVKD. The CDR3 is 15 amino acids. With 3 bases removed from V and 0 bases from J, the gap between germline ends came to 12 bases. The CDR3, as DNA: TGTGCCATCAGTGAAAGGACAGCGAGCTCCTACGAGCAGTACTTC. Its protein is CAISERTASSYEQYF.

This rearrangement joins TRBV5-1 to TRBJ2-7, with a possible D match to TRBD2 (6 bases). V lost 6 bases and J 3 bases, leaving 13 bases between the germline ends. The CDR3 is 13 residues long. Germline V gene lookup returns CDR1 SGHRS and CDR2 YFSETQ. The DNA for the CDR3 is TGCGCCAGCACCATACCGGGGGTCTACGAGCAGTACTTC. Protein sequence: CASTIPGVYEQYF.

The DNA of the CDR3 is TGTGCCAGCAGTTTAGGGGGCTATAGCAATCAGCCCCAGCATTTT. Its protein is CASSLGGYSNQPQHF. The genes are TRBV28 and TRBJ1-5; D might be TRBD1 (6 bases). The germline gives CDR1 MDHEN, CDR2 SYDVKM. V was clipped by 2 bases and J by 0 bases, with 8 bases between them. This CDR3 is built from 15 residues.

This chain links TRBV5-4 with TRBJ1-1, with 8 bases aligning to TRBD1. The CDR3 loop spans 15 amino acids. Germline CDR1 is SGHNT and CDR2 is YYREEE (reference sequence). Trimming at V came to 4 bases and at J to 4 bases, leaving 9 bases not matched to a gene. The CDR3: CASSGGGTGPTEAFF. The CDR3 DNA sequence: TGTGCCAGCAGCGGTGGGGGGACAGGCCCCACTGAAGCTTTCTTT.

This clone is judged medium-sized. CDR3 region: CASAWGRQETQYF. For the CDR3, the DNA is TGTGCCAGCGCTTGGGGCAGGCAAGAGACCCAGTACTTC. The chain uses TRBV7-6 and TRBJ2-5; D might be TRBD1 (5 bases). The V and J ends lost 8 bases and 2 bases respectively, with 12 bases between them. The CDR3 has 13 residues. From germline, CDR1 is SGHVS and CDR2 FNYEAQ.

This chain connects TRBV5-1 to TRBJ1-2; tentative D call: TRBD1 (6 bases). Germline V gives CDR1 SGHRS, CDR2 YFSETQ. V shed 3 bases and J shed 2 bases, with 20 bases lying between them. The CDR3 extends over 17 amino acids. This chain's CDR3 is CASSSGQATAINYGYTF. The CDR3, as DNA: TGCGCCAGCAGCTCGGGACAAGCCACTGCAATAAACTATGGCTACACCTTC.

This chain uses TRBV11-3 with TRBJ2-6; TRBD1 matches at 8 bases. Germline CDR1 SGHNT, CDR2 YENEEA. The CDR3 contains 19 residues. With 4 bases clipped from V and 1 base from J, the junction kept 12 bases outside the gene matches. Here the CDR3 reads CASSSNRQGPLSGANVLTF. The CDR3, as DNA: TGTGCCAGCAGCTCGAATCGACAGGGGCCTTTATCTGGGGCCAACGTCCTGACTTTC.

V gene TRBV29-1 combines with J gene TRBJ2-3, with D possibly TRBD2 on 7 matching bases. The germline V gene has CDR1 SQVTM and CDR2 ANQGSEA. The ends were cut back, 6 bases at V and 14 bases at J, with 18 bases in the middle. This CDR3 comprises 11 residues. The CDR3 coding sequence is TGCAGCGTCCGGGGGGCCCGGGAAGCGTATTTT. Translation gives CSVRGAREAYF.

This chain connects TRBV4-1 to TRBJ1-4, with unresolved D. The germline V gene encodes CDR1 MGHRA and CDR2 YSYEKL. Trimming shortened V by 1 base and J by 5 bases, and 8 bases separated the two germline ends. This CDR3 is built from 14 residues. CDR3 nucleotides: TGCGCCAGCAGCCAAGTACGGCACAATGAAAAACTGTTTTTT. This encodes CASSQVRHNEKLFF.

V and J are TRBV28 and TRBJ1-5, with D tentatively TRBD1 (5 bases). In germline, CDR1 is MDHEN, CDR2 SYDVKM. This CDR3 has 16 residues. V gave up 4 bases and J gave up 2 bases, with 15 bases separating them. The CDR3 sequence is CASSSPEGLGNQPQHF. The CDR3 DNA is TGTGCCAGCAGTTCCCCGGAGGGGCTAGGCAATCAGCCCCAGCATTTT.

The CDR3 DNA is TGTGCCAGCAGTCAGGAATATGGCTACACCTTC. Translating gives CASSQEYGYTF. The chain joins TRBV25-1 to TRBJ1-2, with D uncertain. The germline gives CDR1 MGHDK, CDR2 SYGVNS. This CDR3 spans 11 amino acids. V lost 5 bases, J lost 5 bases, and 6 bases lay in between.

This chain uses TRBV6-5 with TRBJ1-1; TRBD1 is a possible D gene (6 bases). The CDR3 loop spans 15 amino acids. V was cut by 4 bases and J by 0 bases, with 12 bases left in between. Germline values: CDR1 MNHEY, CDR2 SVGAGI. The CDR3 region has the DNA TGTGCCAGCAGTTTACAGGGAGGGATGAACACTGAAGCTTTCTTT. It codes for CASSLQGGMNTEAFF.

This clone was detected only a few times. The gene calls are TRBV5-1 and TRBJ2-5; 13 nucleotides agree with TRBD2. V was pared by 3 bases and J by 5 bases, with 7 bases of the junction left unmatched. CDR1 and CDR2 from the germline V gene are SGHRS and YFSETQ. The CDR3 sequence is 16 residues long. The CDR3 loop is CASSSRTSGSSETQYF. Here the CDR3 DNA reads TGCGCCAGCAGCTCTCGGACTAGCGGGAGTTCTGAGACCCAGTACTTC.

This rearrangement joins TRBV2 to TRBJ2-5; D not certain. The last part of the DNA fits TRBJ2-7 better; the J call may be wrong. The V gene's germline CDR1 is SNHLY and CDR2 FYNNEI. The length of the CDR3 is 13 residues. In DNA, the CDR3 is TGTGCCAGCAGTGAAGGGGTTAACTACGAGCAGTACTTC. This translates into CASSEGVNYEQYF.

V usage is TRBV7-6 and J usage is TRBJ2-3; either TRBD1 or TRBD2 may fit D (5 bases each). V lost 1 base, J lost 2 bases, and 10 bases lay in between. This CDR3 is 15 amino acids long. Per germline, CDR1 SGHVS and CDR2 FNYEAQ. The CDR3 reads CASSLDWGYTDTQYF. As DNA, the CDR3 is TGTGCCAGCAGCTTAGATTGGGGGTACACAGATACGCAGTATTTT.

The chain links TRBV21-1 to TRBJ1-5; the table's D call TRBD1 went unverified against the DNA. TRBV21-1 is an annotated pseudogene. The CDR3 extends over 20 amino acids. CDR3 sequence: CASSPPERFWTEYSNQPQHF. In nucleotides, the CDR3 is TGTGCCAGCAGCCCCCCAGAGAGGTTTTGGACAGAATATAGCAATCAGCCCCAGCATTTT.

The chain joins TRBV6-1 to TRBJ1-5; 9 bases fit TRBD1. Trimming cost V 4 bases and J 1 base; bases outside gene matches: 5. The germline CDR1 and CDR2 sequences are MNHNS and SASEGT. The CDR3 runs to 16 residues. The CDR3 loop is CASSAKQGASNQPQHF. DNA for the CDR3: TGTGCCAGCAGTGCCAAACAGGGGGCGAGCAATCAGCCCCAGCATTTT.

The chain recombines TRBV28 with TRBJ1-1; D remains ambiguous. Trimming took off 5 bases at V and 0 bases at J, with 7 bases between the two ends. CDR1 and CDR2 (germline): MDHEN, SYDVKM. This CDR3 spans 13 amino acids. CDR3 nucleotides: TGTGCCAGCAGTCGGCTCATGAACACTGAAGCTTTCTTT. This translates into CASSRLMNTEAFF.

The chain recombines TRBV7-2 with TRBJ2-7; 10 nucleotides match TRBD2. The V segment lost 2 bases and the J segment 3 bases; nucleotides outside the gene matches: 4. The germline V gene encodes CDR1 SGHTA and CDR2 FQGNSA. CDR3 length: 15 residues. The CDR3 region has the DNA TGTGCCAGCAGCTTACTAGCGGGAGCCCGCTACGAGCAGTACTTC. This sequence encodes CASSLLAGARYEQYF. Looking up the rest from reference TRBV7-2 and TRBJ2-7 gives the full variable domain: GAGVSQSPSNKVTEKGKDVELRCDPISGHTALYWYRQSLGQGLEFLIYFQGNSAPDKSGLPSDRFSAERTGGSVSTLTIQRTQQEDSAVYLCASSLLAGARYEQYFGPGTRLTVT.

The gene calls are TRBV29-1 and TRBJ1-1; D unresolved. CDR3 size: 13 residues. The ends were cut back, 1 base at V and 3 bases at J, with 9 bases in the middle. CDR1 and CDR2 (germline): SQVTM, ANQGSEA. CDR3 sequence reads: CSVEAAGYTEAFF. The DNA of the CDR3 is TGCAGCGTTGAAGCCGCGGGGTACACTGAAGCTTTCTTT.

The chain combines TRBV28 with TRBJ2-2; 10 bases line up with TRBD1. The CDR3 has 18 amino acids. V was pared by 5 bases and J by 0 bases, with 9 bases of the junction left unmatched. CDR1 and CDR2 from the germline V gene are MDHEN and SYDVKM. The CDR3 loop reads CASSGRTGGVSNTGELFF. The CDR3 DNA sequence: TGTGCCAGCAGTGGTAGGACAGGGGGTGTCTCGAACACCGGGGAGCTGTTTTTT.